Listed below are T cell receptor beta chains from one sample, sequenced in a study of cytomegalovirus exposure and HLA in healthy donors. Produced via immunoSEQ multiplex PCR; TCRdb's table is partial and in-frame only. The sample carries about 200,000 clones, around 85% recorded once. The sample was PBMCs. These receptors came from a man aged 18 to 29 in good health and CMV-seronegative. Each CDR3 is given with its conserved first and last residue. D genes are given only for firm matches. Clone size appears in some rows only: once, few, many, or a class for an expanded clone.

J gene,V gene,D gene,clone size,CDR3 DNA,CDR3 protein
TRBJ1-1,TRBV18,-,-,TGTGCCAGCTCACCGGGGGGGAACACTGAAGCTTTCTTT,CASSPGGNTEAFF
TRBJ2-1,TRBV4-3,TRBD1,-,TGCGCCAGCAGCCAAGAAAGACAGGGGGCTTACAATGAGCAGTTCTTC,CASSQERQGAYNEQFF
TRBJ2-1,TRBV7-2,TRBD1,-,TGTGCCAGCAGCTTTGACAGGGACTCCTACAATGAGCAGTTCTTC,CASSFDRDSYNEQFF
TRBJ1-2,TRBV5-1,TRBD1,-,TGCGCCAGCAGCTCCAGGACAGGGGGGGACTATGGCTACACCTTC,CASSSRTGGDYGYTF
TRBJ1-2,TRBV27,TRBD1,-,TGTGCCAGCAGGTTACAGGGGGAGCATAACTATGGCTACACCTTC,CASRLQGEHNYGYTF
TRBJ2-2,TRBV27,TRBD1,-,TGTGCCAGCAGGGGACAGGGGGTTTCCGGGGAGCTGTTTTTT,CASRGQGVSGELFF
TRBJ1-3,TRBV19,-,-,TGTGCCAGTAGTATCGACTGGGAGGAAGGAAACACCATATATTTT,CASSIDWEEGNTIYF
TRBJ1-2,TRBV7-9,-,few,TGTGCCAGCAGATCAATCGGGTTGGATGGCTACACCTTC,CASRSIGLDGYTF
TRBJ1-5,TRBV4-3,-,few,TGCGCCAGCAGCCAAGATACACGAACAGGGTACCAGCCCCAGCATTTT,CASSQDTRTGYQPQHF
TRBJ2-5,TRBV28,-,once,TGTGCCAGCAGCAACGAGGGGACCCAGTACTTC,CASSNEGTQYF
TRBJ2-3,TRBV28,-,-,TGTGCCAGCAGTTTTAAACTCCCCCTCCTATCCACAGATACGCAGTATTTT,CASSFKLPLLSTDTQYF
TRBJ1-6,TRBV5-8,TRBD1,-,TGTGCCAGCAGCGCAGGGACAGGCTATAATTCACCCCTCCACTTT,CASSAGTGYNSPLHF
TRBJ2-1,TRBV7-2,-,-,TGTGCCAGCAGCCCCGACATTCAGTACAATGAGCAGTTCTTC,CASSPDIQYNEQFF
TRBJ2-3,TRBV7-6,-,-,TGTGCCAGCAGCTTAGCGCCGGAGTCTGGAGATACGCAGTATTTT,CASSLAPESGDTQYF
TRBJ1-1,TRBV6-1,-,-,TGTGCCGGACAACGCGGGGGGAACACTGAAGCTTTCTTT,CAGQRGGNTEAFF
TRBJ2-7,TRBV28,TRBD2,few,TGTGCCAGCAGTACGGGCGGACTAGCGGGATACGAGCAGTACTTC,CASSTGGLAGYEQYF
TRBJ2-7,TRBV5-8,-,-,TGTGCCAGCAGCGTCCGCAGGTACGAGCAGTACTTC,CASSVRRYEQYF
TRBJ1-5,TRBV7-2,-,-,TGTGCCAGCACCCTAGTGGGAGGCAGCAATCAGCCCCAGCATTTT,CASTLVGGSNQPQHF
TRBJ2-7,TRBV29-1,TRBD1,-,TGCAGCGTTCCGGGACAGAGTACCTACGAGCAGTACTTC,CSVPGQSTYEQYF
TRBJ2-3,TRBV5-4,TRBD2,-,TGTGCCAGCAGTTCCGGGACTAGTAGGTTAGATACGCAGTATTTT,CASSSGTSRLDTQYF